This TCR beta chain comes out of a study of blood T cells in healthy people across ages. Overall study findings and caveats: Relative to aged donors, long-lived donors carried more naive CD4+ cells and displayed higher diversity. Per million T cells, the diversity of TCR beta decreased roughly linearly as age advanced.

Germline V CDR1 and CDR2: SGDLS, YYNGEE. The V and J ends lost 0 bases and 4 bases, in that order; junction bases with no gene match: 8. The CDR3 has 16 residues. Concerning this clonotype: Its antigen is currently unknown.

With a J-beta primer mix and a sample-barcoded 5' primer, a second PCR ran roughly 7 to 11 cycles. TCRdb independently ran MiXCR on the 5' RACE reads; one entry per CDR3 protein. This sample yields 800,000 or so distinct CDR3 sequences, of which more than 20% are seen a single time; approximately 3.7% belongs to the top ten. The same specimen was also included in a second study, on T cells of mothers and their children. That study reports: A few healthy Caucasian mothers, along with their six children, served as the donors.

The origin of this receptor is a boy between 5 and 17 years old in good health. The gene calls are TRBV9 and TRBJ2-3; 7 bases map to TRBD1. Sequenced: blood. This CDR3 reads CASSVVGTDLPDTQYF. The CDR3 DNA reads TGTGCCAGCAGCGTAGTTGGGACAGACCTTCCAGATACGCAGTATTTT.